The next 5 T cell receptor beta chains were all read from a single sample in a study of blood T cell repertoires in COVID-19. Clones were sequenced by immunoSEQ multiplex PCR, and TCRdb holds only the in-frame ones, with some missing. The sample includes around 150,000 clones, roughly 80% seen only once; the top ten take roughly 7%. Sequences were obtained from peripheral blood. The receptors shown here come from a woman aged 40 to 55 with COVID-19, enrolled during active disease.

V and J are TRBV7-9 and TRBJ2-7; TRBD2 might be the D (5 bases). Germline V lookup: CDR1 SEHNR, CDR2 FQNEAQ (reference sequence). With 5 bases removed from V and 3 bases from J, the gap between germline ends came to 14 bases. CDR3 length equals 14 residues. DNA of the CDR3: TGTGCCAGCAGCGGGAGTACCCAAGGCTACGAGCAGTACTTC. This sequence encodes CASSGSTQGYEQYF.

The rearrangement uses TRBV5-6 and TRBJ1-4; 9 nucleotides agree with TRBD1. The CDR3 runs to 16 residues. Germline lookup yields CDR1 SGHDT and CDR2 YYEEEE. Trimming cost V 5 bases and J 1 base; bases outside gene matches: 6. The CDR3 DNA reads as TGTGCCAGCAGTCTGGCGGGACAGGGAACTAATGAAAAACTGTTTTTT. This codes for CASSLAGQGTNEKLFF.

This chain links TRBV15 with TRBJ2-7; D gene ambiguous. CDR1 and CDR2 from the germline V gene are LNHNV and YYDKDF (reference sequence). This CDR3 is 13 amino acids long. V lost 4 bases, J lost 0 bases, and 7 bases lay in between. CDR3 residues: CATSIGSSYEQYF. As DNA, the CDR3 is TGTGCCACCAGCATTGGTAGCTCCTACGAGCAGTACTTC.

The chain carries TRBV7-9 and TRBJ1-1, with D perhaps TRBD1 (6 bases). V was trimmed by 6 bases and J by 1 base, leaving 9 bases between them. Germline loops: CDR1 SEHNR, CDR2 FQNEAQ (reference sequence). CDR3 size: 13 residues. The CDR3 region has the DNA TGTGCCAGCAGATTGGGGGCGAACACTGAAGCTTTCTTT. Its translation is CASRLGANTEAFF. The variable domain in full, completed from reference TRBV7-9 and TRBJ1-1, reads DTGVSQNPRHKITKRGQNVTFRCDPISEHNRLYWYRQTLGQGPEFLTYFQNEAQLEKSRLLSDRFSAERPKGSFSTLEIQRTEQGDSAMYLCASRLGANTEAFFGQGTRLTVV.

V usage is TRBV19 and J usage is TRBJ1-1, with TRBD1 matching 7 bases. V shed 6 bases and J 6 bases; nucleotides not matched to a gene: 1. The CDR3 extends over 11 amino acids. In germline, CDR1 is LNHDA, CDR2 SQIVND (reference sequence). CDR3 region: CASRQGAEAFF. The CDR3 DNA reads as TGTGCCAGTAGGCAGGGGGCTGAAGCTTTCTTT.